This T cell receptor (beta chain) is drawn from a study of blood T cell repertoires in COVID-19. Turning to the study itself: From the United States, Italy and Spain came samples of acute and convalescent COVID-19. From T cells, B-cell-depleted T cells, or PBMCs came the material, which was cDNA or gDNA.

Trimming removed 1 base from V and 3 bases from J; junction bases left unmatched: 5. CDR1 is MNHEY, CDR2 SMNVEV, per germline (reference sequence). The CDR3 covers 15 residues. Authors' methods: Nucleated cell number was recorded as an estimate derived from reference gene primer amplification. Produced via immunoSEQ multiplex PCR; TCRdb's table is partial and in-frame only. V, J and clone size were drawn from that table, and D and trimming were deduced from the DNA. Of 80,000 or so clones listed, around nine tenths are singletons. The sequenced material came from peripheral blood. The chain recombines TRBV27 with TRBJ2-7; 8 nucleotides match TRBD2. The clonotype comes from a woman aged 55-69 years with acute or convalescent COVID-19. CDR3 in amino acids: CASSLLGGGHYEQYF. As DNA, the CDR3 is TGTGCCAGCAGTTTATTAGGCGGGGGGCACTACGAGCAGTACTTC.